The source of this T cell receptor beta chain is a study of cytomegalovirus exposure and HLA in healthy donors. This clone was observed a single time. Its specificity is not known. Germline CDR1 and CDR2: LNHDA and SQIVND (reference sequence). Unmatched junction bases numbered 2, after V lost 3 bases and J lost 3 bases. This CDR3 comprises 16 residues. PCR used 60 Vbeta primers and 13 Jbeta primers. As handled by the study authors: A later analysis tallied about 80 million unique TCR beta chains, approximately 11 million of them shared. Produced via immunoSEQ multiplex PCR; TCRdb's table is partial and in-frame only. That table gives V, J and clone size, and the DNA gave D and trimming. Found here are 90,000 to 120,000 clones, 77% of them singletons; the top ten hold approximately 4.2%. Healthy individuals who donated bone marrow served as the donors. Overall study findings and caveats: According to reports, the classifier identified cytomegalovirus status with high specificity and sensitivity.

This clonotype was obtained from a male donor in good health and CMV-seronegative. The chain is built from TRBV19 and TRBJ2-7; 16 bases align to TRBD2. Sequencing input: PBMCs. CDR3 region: CASSIGTSGRVYEQYF. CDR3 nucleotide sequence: TGTGCCAGTAGTATTGGGACTAGCGGGAGGGTCTACGAGCAGTACTTC.